The sequence of this T cell receptor beta chain was determined in a study of T cell responses to AZD1222 COVID-19 vaccine. Across the study: Second-dose schedules of about 4 or about 12 weeks were combined. Study conclusions and caveats: No day 14 peak samples; only post-peak repertoires were characterized. Two AZD1222 doses significantly raised spike-specific TCR breadth and depth over controls.

As regards this clone: Antigen: not known.

CDR3 size: 16 residues. Germline V gene lookup returns CDR1 SGHRS and CDR2 YFSETQ. Trimming took 4 bases from V and 1 from J, leaving 18 bases between them. Sequencing was performed with immunoSEQ multiplex PCR; in TCRdb, only in-frame clones are kept and a portion is missing. The profile shows about 120,000 clones, approximately 84% of them singletons. The receptor was derived from an adult in good health. The chain has TRBV5-1 and TRBJ2-7; a possible D gene is TRBD1 (5 bases). Specimen: peripheral blood, collected on day 0 of AZD1222 vaccination. CDR3 sequence (DNA): TGCGCCAGCAGCCCGCGCCAAGGGGTAACATCCTACGAGCAGTACTTC. It translates to CASSPRQGVTSYEQYF.